This T cell receptor beta chain was documented in a study of blood T cell repertoires in COVID-19. Study-level background: The United States, Italy and Spain were the sources of the acute and convalescent COVID-19 samples. Sources were T cells, B-cell-depleted T cells, or PBMCs; the material itself was cDNA or gDNA.

In the authors' workflow: Estimates of nucleated cell counts were drawn from the amplification of reference gene primers. Sequencing used immunoSEQ multiplex PCR; TCRdb keeps in-frame clones, though not all of them. V, J and clone size are taken as reported in that table, and D and trimming were inferred from the DNA itself. The data show about 360,000 clones, roughly 86% seen once. The J segment lost 6 bases and the V segment lost 8 bases, leaving 13 bases of the junction unmatched. Germline V CDR1 and CDR2: LNHDA, SQIVND (reference sequence). This CDR3 has 15 amino acids. The chain is built from TRBV19 and TRBJ1-1; 9 bases agree with TRBD1. Specimen: peripheral blood. This receptor was identified in a human donor with acute or convalescent COVID-19. The donor label of this sample is uncertain. CDR3 loop: CASGLGGQGIAEAFF. Written as DNA, the CDR3 is TGTGCCAGTGGGTTGGGGGGACAGGGTATCGCTGAAGCTTTCTTT.